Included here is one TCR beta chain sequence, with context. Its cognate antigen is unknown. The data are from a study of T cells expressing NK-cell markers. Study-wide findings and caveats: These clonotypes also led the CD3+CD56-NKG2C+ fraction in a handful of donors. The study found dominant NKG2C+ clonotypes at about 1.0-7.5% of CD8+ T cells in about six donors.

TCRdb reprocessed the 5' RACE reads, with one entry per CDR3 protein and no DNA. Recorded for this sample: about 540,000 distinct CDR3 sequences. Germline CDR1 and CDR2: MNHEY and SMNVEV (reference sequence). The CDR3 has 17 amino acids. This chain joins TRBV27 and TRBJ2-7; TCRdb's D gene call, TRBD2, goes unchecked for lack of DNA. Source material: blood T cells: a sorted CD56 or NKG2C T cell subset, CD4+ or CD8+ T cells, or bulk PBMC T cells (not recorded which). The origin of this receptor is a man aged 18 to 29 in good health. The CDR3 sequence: CASTSLRGETLPYEQYF.